This passage covers 20 T cell receptor beta chains from one sample sequenced in a study of identical twins. MiXCR was run by TCRdb on the 5' RACE reads, yielding one entry per CDR3 protein. The table includes 350,000 or so distinct CDR3 sequences, about 12% detected once. The same sample was also used in a study of yellow fever vaccine responses in identical twins.

The sample taken for sequencing was CD8+ T cells sorted from blood. Receptors were obtained from a woman aged 18-30 years in good health.

This clonotype was seen at least ten times. J is TRBJ2-3 and V is TRBV7-9; TRBD1 agrees at 10 bases. The CDR3 is 14 amino acids. Germline V lookup: CDR1 SEHNR, CDR2 FQNEAQ (reference sequence). V trimming: 8 bases; J trimming: 2 bases; junction bases outside the gene matches: 4. The chain's CDR3 is CASGTGVATDTQYF. Written as DNA, the CDR3 is TGTGCCAGCGGGACAGGGGTAGCCACAGATACGCAGTATTTT.

This clonotype was observed many times. The rearrangement uses TRBV7-9 and TRBJ2-5; D might be TRBD1 (6 bases). This CDR3 contains 15 residues. The V end lost 5 bases, the J end lost 2 bases, and 15 bases lay between the germline ends. The germline CDR1 and CDR2 sequences are SEHNR and FQNEAQ (reference sequence). CDR3 nucleotide sequence: TGTGCCAGCAGCCTACCCAGGGGAGAACAAGAGACCCAGTACTTC. The encoded protein is CASSLPRGEQETQYF.

This sequence joins TRBV7-9 and TRBJ2-2; no firm D call. V lost 2 bases to trimming and J lost 6 bases, with 7 bases between them. CDR1 SEHNR and CDR2 FQNEAQ come from the germline V gene (reference sequence). The length of the CDR3 is 13 residues. The CDR3 DNA reads as TGTGCCAGCAGCTTAACGGCGTCCGGGGAGCTGTTTTTT. Its translation: CASSLTASGELFF.

The chain joins TRBV12-3 or TRBV12-4 to TRBJ1-6; no clear D gene. This CDR3 is built from 11 residues. Trimming took 6 bases from V and 10 from J, leaving 7 bases between them. The CDR3 here is CASSVGSPLHF. The CDR3 nucleotides read TGTGCCAGCAGCGTTGGATCACCCCTCCACTTT.

The rearrangement uses TRBV10-3 and TRBJ2-1; no clear D. Germline CDR1 reads ENHRY; CDR2 reads SYGVKD. V was cut by 3 bases and J by 0 bases, with 12 bases left in between. The CDR3 is made up of 16 amino acids. The CDR3 region has the DNA TGTGCCATCAGTGATTTGGCGGAAAGCTCCTACAATGAGCAGTTCTTC. This sequence encodes CAISDLAESSYNEQFF.

The table lists this clonotype with a few counts. The chain employs TRBV7-9 and TRBJ2-1; TRBD2 agrees at 9 bases. The CDR3 extends over 14 amino acids. The V segment lost 3 bases and the J segment 8 bases; nucleotides outside the gene matches: 5. The germline gives CDR1 SEHNR, CDR2 FQNEAQ (reference sequence). The CDR3 sequence is CASSFSGTSYEQFF. CDR3 coding DNA: TGTGCCAGCAGCTTTAGCGGGACTAGCTATGAGCAGTTCTTC.

This clonotype showed up just a few times. The rearrangement links TRBV7-9 to TRBJ2-1; TRBD1 aligns across 8 bases. J was trimmed by 4 bases and V by 5 bases; bases with no gene match: 4. There are 14 residues in the CDR3. Germline V CDR1 and CDR2: SEHNR, FQNEAQ (reference sequence). This CDR3 reads CASSGGTGYNEQFF. CDR3 bases: TGTGCCAGCAGCGGCGGGACAGGTTACAATGAGCAGTTCTTC.

V and J are TRBV20-1 and TRBJ2-1, with D possibly TRBD2 on 5 matching bases. Trimming removed 3 bases from V and 3 bases from J, with 6 bases in between. The CDR3 totals 12 residues. Germline CDR1 DFQATT, CDR2 SNEGSKA (reference sequence). CDR3 in DNA: TGCAGTGCTAGTGACTACTACAATGAGCAGTTCTTC. Its translation: CSASDYYNEQFF.

This clonotype appeared many times. V is TRBV6-2 or TRBV6-3 and J is TRBJ2-1, with TRBD2 matching 9 bases. After removal of 0 bases from V and 3 bases from J, the junction contained 3 bases not matched to a gene. The CDR3 totals 16 residues. Germline V gene lookup returns CDR1 MNHEY and CDR2 SVGEGT. CDR3 DNA: TGTGCCAGCAGTTACTCATTTAGCGGGAGCTACAATGAGCAGTTCTTC. Protein sequence: CASSYSFSGSYNEQFF.

In its sample, this clonotype was seen many times. This rearrangement joins TRBV12-3 or TRBV12-4 to TRBJ2-1; 7 bases map to TRBD1. This CDR3 has 13 amino acids. Trimming removed 4 bases from V and 9 bases from J; junction bases left unmatched: 6. The DNA for the CDR3 is TGTGCCAGCAGTTCCGGGACAGTAAGTGAGCAGTTCTTC. Protein product: CASSSGTVSEQFF.

This chain uses TRBV9 with TRBJ2-7, with TRBD2 matching 7 bases. The CDR3 spans 15 residues. V lost 1 base and J lost 6; bases outside the gene matches: 10. CDR1 SGDLS and CDR2 YYNGEE come from the germline V gene. CDR3 bases: TGTGCCAGCAGCGTATCGAGCGGGGTCTTGGTCGAGCAGTACTTC. It codes for CASSVSSGVLVEQYF. Complete variable domain (other parts from reference TRBV9 and TRBJ2-7): DSGVTQTPKHLITATGQRVTLRCSPRSGDLSVYWYQQSLDQGLQFLIQYYNGEERAKGNILERFSAQQFPDLHSELNLSSLELGDSALYFCASSVSSGVLVEQYFGPGTRLTVT.

There are a few counts of this clonotype. The rearrangement joins TRBV28 to TRBJ2-7; perhaps TRBD1 as D (6 bases). There are 14 residues in the CDR3. The ends were cut back, 6 bases at V and 6 bases at J, with 18 bases in the middle. The germline CDR1 and CDR2 sequences are MDHEN and SYDVKM. The CDR3 DNA is TGTGCCAGCAGCAAGGACAGACTACGCATCGAGCAGTACGTC. Residues: CASSKDRLRIEQYV.

This rearrangement joins TRBV28 to TRBJ2-7; 10 positions match TRBD1. Germline V gene data show CDR1 as MDHEN and CDR2 as SYDVKM. CDR3 size: 16 residues. V gave up 2 bases and J gave up 5 bases; unmatched junction bases: 9. The CDR3 nucleotides read TGTGCCAGCAGTTTACGAGACAGGGGGCGCTTCCACGAGCAGTACGTC. Translated: CASSLRDRGRFHEQYV.

This chain uses TRBV28 with TRBJ1-4; D is ambiguous. The V end was cut by 5 bases, the J end by 5 bases, with 12 bases between. This CDR3 comprises 14 residues. Germline V lookup: CDR1 MDHEN, CDR2 SYDVKM. CDR3 nucleotides: TGTGCCAGCAGTGAAGAGAGGGAGAATGAAAAACTGTTTTTT. This encodes CASSEERENEKLFF.

In this sample, this clonotype turned up a few times. The V and J genes are TRBV7-6 and TRBJ2-1; D may be TRBD1 (5 bases). This CDR3 region has 15 residues. V was clipped by 6 bases and J by 0 bases, with 12 bases between them. Germline CDR1 and CDR2: SGHVS and FNYEAQ. CDR3 sequence reads: CASSSRGRSYNEQFF. DNA of the CDR3: TGTGCCAGCAGTTCTAGGGGCCGCTCCTACAATGAGCAGTTCTTC. Together with reference TRBV7-6 and TRBJ2-1, the CDR3 gives the full variable domain: GAGVSQSPRYKVTKRGQDVALRCDPISGHVSLYWYRQALGQGPEFLTYFNYEAQQDKSGLPNDRFSAERPEGSISTLTIQRTEQRDSAMYRCASSSRGRSYNEQFFGPGTRLTVL.

The chain carries TRBV9 and TRBJ1-1; maybe TRBD1 (5 bases). The germline CDR1 and CDR2 sequences are SGDLS and YYNGEE. The CDR3 has 14 residues. V dropped 3 bases and J dropped 0 bases, with 9 bases sitting between them. CDR3 sequence (DNA): TGTGCCAGCAGCGCCCGACAGTTGAACACTGAAGCTTTCTTT. Amino acids: CASSARQLNTEAFF. Drawing the rest from reference TRBV9 and TRBJ1-1, the complete variable domain is DSGVTQTPKHLITATGQRVTLRCSPRSGDLSVYWYQQSLDQGLQFLIQYYNGEERAKGNILERFSAQQFPDLHSELNLSSLELGDSALYFCASSARQLNTEAFFGQGTRLTVV.

V usage is TRBV5-1 and J usage is TRBJ1-1, with no clear D. The ends were cut back, 0 bases at V and 5 bases at J, with 14 bases in the middle. There are 15 residues in the CDR3. The V gene's germline CDR1 is SGHRS and CDR2 YFSETQ. CDR3: CASSLAESSGTEAFF. The DNA of the CDR3 is TGCGCCAGCAGCTTGGCCGAATCCTCGGGAACTGAAGCTTTCTTT.

This clonotype was detected only a few times. The chain employs TRBV5-6 and TRBJ2-3; D is undetermined. The CDR3 is 16 residues long. Germline V gene sequence: CDR1 SGHDT, CDR2 YYEEEE. The germline V and J ends were trimmed by 0 bases and 0 bases, with 11 bases remaining between them. The chain's CDR3 is CASSLEFQLSTDTQYF. CDR3 coding DNA: TGTGCCAGCAGCTTGGAGTTTCAACTTAGCACAGATACGCAGTATTTT.

The genes are TRBV20-1 and TRBJ1-1; D is ambiguous. Germline values: CDR1 DFQATT, CDR2 SNEGSKA (reference sequence). This CDR3 region has 13 residues. Trimming took 3 bases from V and 3 from J, leaving 11 bases between them. The chain's CDR3 is CSASVLGYTEAFF. The CDR3 coding sequence is TGCAGTGCTAGCGTTCTTGGATACACTGAAGCTTTCTTT.

This clonotype was observed a handful of times. The genes are TRBV5-5 and TRBJ2-7; no clear D gene. V lost 4 bases and J 6 bases, leaving 11 bases between the germline ends. The length of the CDR3 is 12 residues. Germline V CDR1 and CDR2: SGHKS, YYEKEE (reference sequence). DNA for the CDR3: TGTGCCAGCAGCCCGGGTCTTATCGAGCAGTACGTC. Its translation: CASSPGLIEQYV.